The 4 T cell receptor beta chains reported below all come from one sample, sequenced in a study of Ad26.COV2.S vaccination and SARS-CoV-2 variants. TCRdb keeps only in-frame clones here, not all; method: immunoSEQ multiplex PCR. The sample includes fewer than 500,000 clones, roughly 89% seen only once; the top ten take about 2.5%. The treatment here: roughly 20 received Ad26.COV2.S at low or high dose, single or two shots; roughly five received placebo; per-sample allocation not given. Following the first vaccine or placebo injection, samples were taken on day 63. Sample: peripheral blood, taken in a trial of Ad26.COV2.S vaccine versus placebo. The receptors stem from a person between 18 and 65 years old who received the Ad26.COV2.S COVID-19 vaccine or a placebo.

The rearrangement joins TRBV27 to TRBJ1-1; D perhaps matches TRBD1 (5 bases). This CDR3 is 17 amino acids long. V gave up 5 bases and J gave up 0 bases, with 19 bases separating them. Per the germline V gene, CDR1 is MNHEY and CDR2 is SMNVEV (reference sequence). Written as DNA, the CDR3 is TGTGCCAGCAGTCCATTTAGGGGCTCTGGGATGAACACTGAAGCTTTCTTT. Its translation is CASSPFRGSGMNTEAFF.

The chain is built from TRBV7-8 and TRBJ2-3, with TRBD1 matching over 7 bases. The V segment lost 1 base and the J segment 2 bases; nucleotides outside the gene matches: 6. The V gene's germline CDR1 is SGHVS and CDR2 FQNEAQ. This CDR3 is 16 amino acids long. CDR3 nucleotide sequence: TGTGCCAGCAGCTTAGGGGCAGGGGGATACACAGATACGCAGTATTTT. Its translation: CASSLGAGGYTDTQYF.

The rearrangement joins TRBV3-1 (or the pseudogene TRBV3-2) to TRBJ2-1; 9 positions agree with TRBD2. With V trimmed by 4 bases and J by 9 bases, 10 bases remained unmatched. CDR3 length: 15 amino acids. Looked up from germline, CDR1 is LGHDT and CDR2 is YNNKEL (reference sequence). In DNA, the CDR3 is TGTGCCAGCAGCCGCCGGGGCGGGGGGGCGATTGAGCAGTTCTTC. Residues: CASSRRGGGAIEQFF.

The V call is TRBV3-1 (or the pseudogene TRBV3-2), the J call TRBJ2-7; the D is unclear. Germline V CDR1 and CDR2: LGHDT, YNNKEL (reference sequence). With 1 base removed from V and 0 bases from J, the gap between germline ends came to 13 bases. The CDR3 is 16 residues long. CDR3 protein: CASSQGGSAPSYEQYF. Written as DNA, the CDR3 is TGTGCCAGCAGCCAAGGAGGAAGTGCGCCCTCCTACGAGCAGTACTTC.